This TCR beta chain comes out of a study of blood T cell repertoires in COVID-19. Study details: Both acute and convalescent COVID-19 samples were obtained from the United States, Italy and Spain. T cells, B-cell-depleted T cells, or PBMCs provided the cDNA or gDNA that served as material.

In the original workflow: Amplified reference gene primers provided the basis for estimating nucleated cell counts. The table came from immunoSEQ multiplex PCR; TCRdb's copy has only in-frame clones and leaves some out. The V and J calls and clone size come from that table; D and trimming were worked out from the DNA. In the table there are tens of thousands of clones, 84% of which are singletons. Germline loops: CDR1 MDHEN, CDR2 SYDVKM. The V and J ends lost 4 bases and 5 bases respectively, with 23 bases between them. The length of the CDR3 is 17 residues. This TCR came from a man aged 55 to 70 with acute or convalescent COVID-19. This chain joins TRBV28 and TRBJ1-2, with D perhaps matching TRBD1 (5 bases). The specimen was peripheral blood. CDR3 DNA sequence: TGTGCCAGCAGTTCGGTTCGGGTAACAGGATTCCTTTATGGCTACACCTTC. Translated: CASSSVRVTGFLYGYTF.